This T cell receptor beta chain was identified in a study of blood T cells in healthy people across ages. Germline lookup yields CDR1 SQVTM and CDR2 ANQGSEA. The CDR3 has 13 amino acids. V gave up 3 bases and J gave up 8 bases, with 14 bases separating them. Healthy Russian Caucasian donors spanned ages 6 to 90 years. A second 7 to 11 cycle PCR used barcoded and J-beta primers. All cDNA molecules were each tagged by a template-switch adaptor with 12 random nucleotides. One entry per CDR3 protein, called by TCRdb with MiXCR from the 5' RACE reads. The data show about 2 million distinct CDR3 sequences, with around 50% seen just once and 2.1% held by the top ten.

The receptor's source is a woman aged 35 to 49 in good health. The gene calls are TRBV29-1 and TRBJ2-4, with D perhaps matching TRBD2 (5 bases). Source material: blood. The CDR3 protein is CSVDTNVGDIQYF. The CDR3 DNA reads as TGCAGCGTTGACACTAATGTCGGGGACATTCAGTACTTC.